This TCR beta chain was profiled in a study of blood T cell repertoires in COVID-19. There are 13 residues in the CDR3. V lost 6 bases and J lost 3; bases outside the gene matches: 5. This table comes from immunoSEQ multiplex PCR, and its TCRdb copy is limited to in-frame clones, with some not included. The table shows about 420,000 clones, with over 85% occurring only once. Sequencing input: peripheral blood. J is TRBJ2-7 and V is TRBV12-3 or TRBV12-4; 7 bases are shared with TRBD1. This clonotype was sampled from a man in his late teens or twenties with COVID-19, enrolled during active disease. CDR3 coding DNA: TGTGCCAGCAGCCTCGACAGGGACTACGAGCAGTACTTC. It translates to CASSLDRDYEQYF.